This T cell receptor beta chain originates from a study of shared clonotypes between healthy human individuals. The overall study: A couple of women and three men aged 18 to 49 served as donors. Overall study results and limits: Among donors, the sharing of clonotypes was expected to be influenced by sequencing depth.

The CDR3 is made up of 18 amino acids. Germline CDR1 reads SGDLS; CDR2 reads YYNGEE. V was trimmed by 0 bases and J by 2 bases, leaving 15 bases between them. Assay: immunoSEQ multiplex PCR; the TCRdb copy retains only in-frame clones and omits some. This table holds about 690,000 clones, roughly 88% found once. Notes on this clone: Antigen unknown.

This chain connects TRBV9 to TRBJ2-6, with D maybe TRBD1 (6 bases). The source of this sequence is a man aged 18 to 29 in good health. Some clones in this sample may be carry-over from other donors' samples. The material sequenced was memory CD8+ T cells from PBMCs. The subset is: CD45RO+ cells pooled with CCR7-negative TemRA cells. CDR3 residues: CASSVDRVAPPGANVLTF. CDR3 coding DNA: TGTGCCAGCAGCGTAGACAGGGTCGCGCCTCCTGGGGCCAACGTCCTGACTTTC.